This passage covers 16 T cell receptor beta chains from one sample sequenced in a study of blood T cells in healthy people across ages. Together with a sample-barcoded 5' primer, a J-beta primer mix was included in a second PCR lasting roughly 7 to 11 cycles. TCRdb re-called the 5' RACE reads through MiXCR, storing one row per CDR3 protein. The sample shows about 780,000 distinct CDR3 sequences, about 42% of them seen only once. Source material: blood. The receptors shown here come from a man of 80 years or more in good health.

This rearrangement joins TRBV6-5 to TRBJ2-1, with TRBD1 as a possible D gene (6 bases). CDR1 and CDR2 (germline): MNHEY, SVGAGI. The CDR3 length is 14 residues. V was clipped by 5 bases and J by 9 bases, with 17 bases between them. The CDR3 sequence: CASSLGHSNSEQFF. CDR3 in DNA: TGTGCCAGCAGTCTGGGACACTCGAATAGTGAGCAGTTCTTC.

The rearrangement links TRBV27 to TRBJ2-1; 7 bases line up with TRBD1. CDR3 length: 16 amino acids. The V segment lost 5 bases and the J segment 2 bases; nucleotides outside the gene matches: 9. The germline V gene has CDR1 MNHEY and CDR2 SMNVEV (reference sequence). CDR3 nucleotide sequence: TGTGCCAGCAGTACCCCACAGGGGATAACCTACAATGAGCAGTTCTTC. This codes for CASSTPQGITYNEQFF.

This chain connects TRBV27 to TRBJ1-1, with a weak D call TRBD1 (6 bases). CDR3 size: 16 residues. V shed 5 bases and J shed 3 bases, with 19 bases lying between them. Germline CDR1 is MNHEY and CDR2 is SMNVEV (reference sequence). The CDR3 loop reads CASSPRTDGFYTEAFF. CDR3 in DNA: TGTGCCAGCAGTCCTCGGACAGACGGGTTCTACACTGAAGCTTTCTTT.

This clonotype was recorded a few times. The CDR3 protein is CASSQAARENYEQYF. The CDR3 DNA follows: TGTGCCAGCAGCCAAGCGGCTAGAGAAAACTACGAGCAGTACTTC. V is TRBV3-1 and J is TRBJ2-7; no definite D call. The CDR3 loop spans 15 amino acids. Trimming left V 1 base short and J 3 bases short, with 13 bases between. Germline values: CDR1 LGHDT, CDR2 YNNKEL (reference sequence).

Turning to this clonotype: A read error may account for a junction end that differs from germline. This chain links TRBV5-1 with TRBJ2-4; D not certain. The CDR3 covers 13 residues. Germline V CDR1 and CDR2: SGHRS, YFSETQ. This CDR3 is CVSSRVIENIQYF. The CDR3 coding sequence is TGCGTCAGCAGCCGGGTTATTGAGAACATTCAGTACTTC.

In this sample, this clonotype turned up many times. The V gene is TRBV5-6, the J gene TRBJ2-5, with 8 bases that match TRBD1. Germline lookup yields CDR1 SGHDT and CDR2 YYEEEE. J gave up 3 bases and V 0 bases, and 1 base lay outside the gene matches. This CDR3 spans 14 amino acids. CDR3 sequence: CASSLVTGEETQYF. DNA for the CDR3: TGTGCCAGCAGCTTGGTGACAGGGGAAGAGACCCAGTACTTC.

This sequence joins TRBV7-8 and TRBJ2-1, with 7 bases lining up with TRBD2. The J call may be wrong; the DNA end is better matched by TRBJ2-7. Per the germline V gene, CDR1 is SGHVS and CDR2 is FQNEAQ. The CDR3 contains 16 residues. CDR3 amino acids: CASSLAGGVGYNEQYF. For the CDR3, the DNA is TGTGCCAGCAGCTTAGCTGGGGGGGTCGGCTACAATGAGCAGTACTTC.

This clonotype was seen a single time. The rearrangement joins TRBV6-6 to TRBJ2-3, with 9 bases that match TRBD2. This CDR3 is built from 17 residues. Germline V gene data show CDR1 as MNHNY and CDR2 as SVGAGI (reference sequence). J was trimmed by 1 base and V by 4 bases; bases with no gene match: 9. The CDR3 is CASSLRSGREGTDTQYF. The CDR3 nucleotides are TGTGCCAGCAGTTTACGTAGCGGGAGAGAAGGCACAGATACGCAGTATTTT.

The J gene is TRBJ2-7, the V gene TRBV7-9; 9 positions match TRBD1. Germline CDR1 is SEHNR and CDR2 is FQNEAQ (reference sequence). This CDR3 is 16 amino acids long. The trim removed 5 bases at V and 4 bases at J, leaving 12 bases unmatched. Written as DNA, the CDR3 is TGTGCCAGCAGCCATCCGACCGGGACAGGGAAATACGAGCAGTACTTC. Translation gives CASSHPTGTGKYEQYF.

The rearrangement joins TRBV5-1 to TRBJ2-1, with 10 bases identical to TRBD2. The CDR3 loop spans 15 amino acids. V trimming: 2 bases; J trimming: 9 bases; junction bases outside the gene matches: 8. The germline CDR1 and CDR2 sequences are SGHRS and YFSETQ. CDR3 DNA: TGCGCCAGCAGCTTAGGAGCGGGGGGGCCAGGTGAGCAGTTCTTC. Its protein is CASSLGAGGPGEQFF.

This clonotype was detected only once. This sequence joins TRBV10-3 and TRBJ2-3, with D perhaps matching TRBD1 or TRBD2 (7 bases each). This CDR3 is 14 amino acids long. Germline CDR1 and CDR2: ENHRY and SYGVKD. Trimming took 11 bases from V and 2 from J, leaving 17 bases between them. In nucleotides, the CDR3 is TGTGCCTCCGAGGGGGCGGGAGCCACAGATACGCAGTATTTT. It is translated as CASEGAGATDTQYF.

The chain combines TRBV5-1 with TRBJ2-1; D could derive from TRBD1 or TRBD2 (5 bases each). V was pared by 5 bases and J by 0 bases, with 15 bases between. The germline gives CDR1 SGHRS, CDR2 YFSETQ. This CDR3 is 16 amino acids long. The CDR3 loop is CASRQPGTSSYNEQFF. In DNA, the CDR3 is TGCGCCAGCAGACAGCCGGGGACCAGCTCCTACAATGAGCAGTTCTTC.

The sample holds a few counts of this clonotype. V usage is TRBV7-2 and J usage is TRBJ2-1; a weak D match, TRBD2 (6 bases). This CDR3 is built from 17 residues. V was pared by 0 bases and J by 4 bases, with 16 bases between. Looked up from germline, CDR1 is SGHTA and CDR2 is FQGNSA. Here the CDR3 DNA reads TGTGCCAGCAGCTTAGCGCGGGGTCAGGGCTTATACAATGAGCAGTTCTTC. Translating it yields CASSLARGQGLYNEQFF.

This clonotype was recorded at least ten times. The chain is built from TRBV2 and TRBJ2-7, with D perhaps assigned TRBD1 or TRBD2 (5 bases each). The V gene lost 4 bases and the J gene lost 3 bases, with 19 bases spanning the gap. The CDR3 runs to 16 residues. Germline assignment: CDR1 SNHLY and CDR2 FYNNEI. The CDR3: CASSGTLRGAIYEQYF. The CDR3 region has the DNA TGTGCCAGCAGTGGAACACTCCGAGGGGCAATCTACGAGCAGTACTTC. Full variable domain (rest looked up from reference TRBV2 and TRBJ2-7): EPEVTQTPSHQVTQMGQEVILRCVPISNHLYFYWYRQILGQKVEFLVSFYNNEISEKSEIFDDQFSVERPDGSNFTLKIRSTKLEDSAMYFCASSGTLRGAIYEQYFGPGTRLTVT.

V and J are TRBV20-1 and TRBJ2-7; 10 positions agree with TRBD2. CDR1 and CDR2 (germline): DFQATT, SNEGSKA (reference sequence). The CDR3 loop spans 14 amino acids. Unmatched junction bases numbered 4, after V lost 1 base and J lost 4 bases. CDR3 nucleotide sequence: TGCAGTGCTAGAGTGGCTAGCGGGGGTTACGAGCAGTACTTC. Its protein is CSARVASGGYEQYF.

The table lists this clonotype with a few counts. V usage is TRBV29-1 and J usage is TRBJ2-7; 11 bases are shared with TRBD2. Germline CDR1 and CDR2: SQVTM and ANQGSEA. V lost 4 bases and J lost 0; bases outside the gene matches: 2. The CDR3 loop spans 14 amino acids. CDR3 amino acids: CSVGGLAGSYEQYF. The CDR3 DNA reads TGCAGCGTTGGAGGACTAGCGGGCTCCTACGAGCAGTACTTC.